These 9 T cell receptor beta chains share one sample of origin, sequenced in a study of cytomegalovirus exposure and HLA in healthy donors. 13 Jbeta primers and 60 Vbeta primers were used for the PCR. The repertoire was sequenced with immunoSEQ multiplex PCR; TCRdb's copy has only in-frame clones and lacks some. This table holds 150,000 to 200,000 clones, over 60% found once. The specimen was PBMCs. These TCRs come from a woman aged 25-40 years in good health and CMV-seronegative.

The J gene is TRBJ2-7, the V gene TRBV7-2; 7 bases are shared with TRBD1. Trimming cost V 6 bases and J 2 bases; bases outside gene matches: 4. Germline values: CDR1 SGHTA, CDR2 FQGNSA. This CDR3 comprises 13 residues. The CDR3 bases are TGTGCCAGCAGGGGGACAGCGACCTACGAGCAGTACTTC. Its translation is CASRGTATYEQYF.

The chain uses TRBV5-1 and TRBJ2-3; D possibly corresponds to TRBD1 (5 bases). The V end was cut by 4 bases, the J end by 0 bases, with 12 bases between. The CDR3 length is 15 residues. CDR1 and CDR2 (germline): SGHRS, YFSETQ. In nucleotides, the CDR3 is TGCGCCAGCAGCATTCAGGGAACTAGCACAGATACGCAGTATTTT. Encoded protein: CASSIQGTSTDTQYF.

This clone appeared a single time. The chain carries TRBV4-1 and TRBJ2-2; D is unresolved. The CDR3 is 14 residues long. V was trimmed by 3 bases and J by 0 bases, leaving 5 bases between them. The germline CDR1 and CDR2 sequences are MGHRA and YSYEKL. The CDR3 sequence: CASSHAANTGELFF. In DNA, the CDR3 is TGCGCCAGCAGCCATGCGGCGAACACCGGGGAGCTGTTTTTT.

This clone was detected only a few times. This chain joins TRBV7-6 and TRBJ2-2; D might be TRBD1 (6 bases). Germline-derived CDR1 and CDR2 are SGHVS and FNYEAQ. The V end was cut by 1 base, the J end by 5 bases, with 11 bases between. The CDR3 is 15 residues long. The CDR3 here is CASSLDWGPTGELFF. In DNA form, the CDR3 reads TGTGCCAGCAGCTTAGATTGGGGGCCTACCGGGGAGCTGTTTTTT.

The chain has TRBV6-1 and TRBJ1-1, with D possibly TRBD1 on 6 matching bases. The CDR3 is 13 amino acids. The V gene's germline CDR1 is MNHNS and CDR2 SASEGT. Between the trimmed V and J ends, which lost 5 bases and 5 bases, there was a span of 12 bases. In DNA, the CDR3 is TGTGCCAGCAGTCCAGGGGAAAGAACTGAAGCTTTCTTT. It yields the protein CASSPGERTEAFF.

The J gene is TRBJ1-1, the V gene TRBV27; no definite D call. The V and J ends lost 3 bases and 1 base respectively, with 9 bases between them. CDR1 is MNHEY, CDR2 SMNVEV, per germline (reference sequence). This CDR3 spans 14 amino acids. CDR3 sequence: CASSFSGWNTEAFF. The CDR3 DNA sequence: TGTGCCAGCAGTTTTTCAGGTTGGAACACTGAAGCTTTCTTT.

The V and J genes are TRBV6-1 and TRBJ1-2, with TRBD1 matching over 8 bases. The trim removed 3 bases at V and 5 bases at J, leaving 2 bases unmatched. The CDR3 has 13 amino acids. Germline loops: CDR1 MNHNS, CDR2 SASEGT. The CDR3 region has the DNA TGTGCCAGCAGTGAGACAGGGGAATATGGCTACACCTTC. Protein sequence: CASSETGEYGYTF.

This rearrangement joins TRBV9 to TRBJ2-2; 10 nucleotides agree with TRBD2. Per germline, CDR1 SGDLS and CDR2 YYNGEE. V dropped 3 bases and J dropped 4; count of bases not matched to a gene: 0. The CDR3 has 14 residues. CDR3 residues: CASSGTSGTGELFF. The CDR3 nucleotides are TGTGCCAGCAGCGGGACTAGCGGCACCGGGGAGCTGTTTTTT.

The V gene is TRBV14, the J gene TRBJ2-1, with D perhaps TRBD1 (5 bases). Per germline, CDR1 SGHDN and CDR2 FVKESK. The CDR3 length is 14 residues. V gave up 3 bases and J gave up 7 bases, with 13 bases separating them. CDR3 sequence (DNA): TGTGCCAGCAGCCAGCGGACACTGAGTAATGAGCAGTTCTTC. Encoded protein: CASSQRTLSNEQFF.